Listed here are 22 T cell receptor beta chains from one sample, sequenced in a study of T cells in Graves' hyperthyroidism and ophthalmopathy. The source material, RNA transcripts, was used to amplify TCR beta CDR3 regions. HTBI primers were employed in a first-round RT-PCR of the TCR CDR3. TCRdb itself ran the multiplex PCR reads through MiXCR, one entry per CDR3 protein. The sample lists about 600,000 distinct CDR3 sequences, 12% to 15% occurring once. Sequenced sample: blood. Every receptor here comes from a woman between 18 and 30 years old with Graves' ophthalmopathy.

On this clonotype itself: A read error may explain this, as a much larger clone is one base away. The chain is built from TRBV12-3 or TRBV12-4 and TRBJ2-1; no firm D call. Trimming removed 4 bases at V and 7 bases at J, with 11 bases between. This CDR3 is 13 amino acids long. CDR3 DNA: TGTGCCAGCAGTTCAGGCCCCACTAATGAGCAGTTCTTC. Translated: CASSSGPTNEQFF.

Notes on this clonotype: This sequence may be a read error, since a much larger clone differs from it by one base. The chain combines TRBV9 with TRBJ2-1; TRBD2 agrees at 14 bases. The V gene's germline CDR1 is SGDLS and CDR2 YYNGEE. This CDR3 has 17 amino acids. In DNA, the CDR3 is TGTGCCAGCAGCGTAGGACTAGCGGGAGGGACGAGGAATGAGCAGTCCTTC. It codes for CASSVGLAGGTRNEQSF.

This clonotype was seen only a few times. The rearrangement links TRBV7-9 to TRBJ2-7; 7 nucleotides align to TRBD2. This CDR3 has 17 amino acids. Germline lookup yields CDR1 SEHNR and CDR2 FQNEAQ (reference sequence). V lost 2 bases to trimming and J lost 0 bases; unmatched junction nucleotides: 10. The CDR3 DNA follows: TGTGCCAGCAGCTTAAGGCTACGGGGACTACACTCCTACGAGCAGTACTTC. It specifies CASSLRLRGLHSYEQYF.

This clonotype was recorded a few times. Here the CDR3 DNA reads TGCAGTGCTAGGCTTCCCGGGACAGGATTAAGTATAAGGGCCTACGAGCAGTACTTC. Its translation: CSARLPGTGLSIRAYEQYF. The chain combines TRBV20-1 with TRBJ2-7, with TRBD1 matching over 8 bases. Germline CDR1 DFQATT, CDR2 SNEGSKA (reference sequence). V shed 3 bases, J shed 2 bases, and the junction held 21 bases outside the gene matches. This CDR3 contains 19 residues.

This clonotype was detected only a few times. The chain carries TRBV7-9 and TRBJ2-3; no reliable D call. The length of the CDR3 is 15 residues. Trimming took 3 bases from V and 0 from J, leaving 10 bases between them. The germline CDR1 and CDR2 sequences are SEHNR and FQNEAQ (reference sequence). This chain's CDR3 is CASSLIQASTDTQYF. In DNA, the CDR3 is TGTGCCAGCAGCTTGATCCAGGCGAGCACAGATACGCAGTATTTT.

This clonotype was observed at least ten times. The rearrangement uses TRBV12-3 or TRBV12-4 and TRBJ2-3; 10 bases are shared with TRBD1. V gave up 6 bases and J gave up 4 bases; unmatched junction bases: 7. This CDR3 is 15 amino acids long. The CDR3, as DNA: TGTGCCAGCAGACTTGGGACAGGGGAGTCAGATACGCAGTATTTT. It is translated as CASRLGTGESDTQYF.

The chain has TRBV4-1 and TRBJ2-7, with 10 bases that match TRBD2. CDR1 is MGHRA, CDR2 YSYEKL, per germline. V was clipped by 2 bases and J by 2 bases; unmatched bases: 3. This CDR3 region has 15 residues. CDR3 sequence (DNA): TGCGCCAGCAGCCAACCACTAGCGGGGACCTACGAGCAGTACTTC. Translated, it gives CASSQPLAGTYEQYF.

V gene TRBV6-2 or TRBV6-3 combines with J gene TRBJ1-3, with D perhaps matching TRBD1 (6 bases). CDR1 MNHEY and CDR2 SVGEGT come from the germline V gene. The CDR3 totals 14 residues. Trimming pared 2 bases from V and 9 bases from J, leaving 14 bases between. The CDR3 here is CASSYTQGWGTIYF. The CDR3 coding sequence is TGTGCCAGCAGTTACACACAGGGTTGGGGCACCATATATTTT.

V and J are TRBV27 and TRBJ1-5, with 7 nucleotides matching TRBD1. CDR3 length: 15 residues. Germline V gene lookup returns CDR1 MNHEY and CDR2 SMNVEV (reference sequence). The trim removed 3 bases at V and 5 bases at J, leaving 7 bases unmatched. The CDR3 reads CASSFWAGGHQPQHF. For the CDR3, the DNA is TGTGCCAGCAGTTTTTGGGCAGGGGGACATCAGCCCCAGCATTTT.

This clonotype was counted ten times or more. The chain links TRBV6-6 to TRBJ2-6; TRBD1 matches at 9 bases. The CDR3 runs to 19 residues. V was pared by 2 bases and J by 4 bases, with 12 bases of the junction left unmatched. Germline CDR1 and CDR2: MNHNY and SVGAGI (reference sequence). Written as DNA, the CDR3 is TGTGCCAGCAGTTACGGCCTCGGACAGGGGAATTCCGGGGCCAACGTCCTGACTTTC. Translated: CASSYGLGQGNSGANVLTF.

The chain couples TRBV28 to TRBJ2-7; D unresolved. Germline loops: CDR1 MDHEN, CDR2 SYDVKM. The CDR3 runs to 14 residues. V was cut by 4 bases and J by 2 bases, with 12 bases left in between. The chain's CDR3 is CASSSILPPYEQYF. The DNA of the CDR3 is TGTGCCAGCAGTTCCATTTTGCCGCCCTACGAGCAGTACTTC.

This clonotype appeared many times. The rearrangement uses TRBV7-3 and TRBJ1-1; D is uncertain. Trimming removed 5 bases from V and 3 bases from J, with 13 bases in between. The CDR3 has 14 amino acids. Germline V lookup: CDR1 SGHTA, CDR2 FQGTGA. The DNA for the CDR3 is TGTGCCAGCAGCCCCTCGGGATCTCACACTGAAGCTTTCTTT. As protein: CASSPSGSHTEAFF.

This clonotype was detected many times. The chain uses TRBV12-3 or TRBV12-4 and TRBJ1-5, with unresolved D. V was pared by 7 bases and J by 0 bases, with 7 bases between. The CDR3 loop spans 13 amino acids. CDR3 in DNA: TGTGCCAGCACCTCGTATAGCAATCAGCCCCAGCATTTT. This gives the protein CASTSYSNQPQHF.

There are many counts of this clonotype. The J gene is TRBJ2-5, the V gene TRBV7-2; 13 positions match TRBD2. Germline CDR1 SGHTA, CDR2 FQGNSA. The length of the CDR3 is 14 residues. The V segment lost 7 bases and the J segment 13 bases; nucleotides outside the gene matches: 12. The CDR3 loop is CASTLGLAGAPWYF. CDR3 in DNA: TGTGCCAGCACCCTCGGACTAGCGGGAGCTCCCTGGTACTTC.

This clonotype was seen at least ten times. The J gene is TRBJ2-1, the V gene TRBV11-2, with TRBD2 matching 8 bases. The V segment lost 0 bases and the J segment 9 bases; nucleotides outside the gene matches: 4. The germline V gene has CDR1 SGHAT and CDR2 FQNNGV. CDR3 length: 14 amino acids. In DNA, the CDR3 is TGTGCCAGCAGCTTAGAGTCGGGGGGGGCTGAGCAGTTCTTC. It codes for CASSLESGGAEQFF.

This clonotype was counted many times. The rearrangement uses TRBV20-1 and TRBJ2-1; D unresolved. CDR1 is DFQATT, CDR2 SNEGSKA, per germline (reference sequence). This CDR3 is 10 amino acids long. Trimming took off 6 bases at V and 4 bases at J, with 4 bases between the two ends. For the CDR3, the DNA is TGCAGTGCGAAATACAATGAGCAGTTCTTC. Encoded protein: CSAKYNEQFF.

This clonotype was seen repeatedly, ten times or more. The rearrangement uses TRBV27 and TRBJ1-1, with a tentative D call TRBD1 (6 bases). This CDR3 has 15 residues. CDR1 and CDR2 (germline): MNHEY, SMNVEV (reference sequence). V was trimmed by 2 bases and J by 3 bases, leaving 13 bases between them. The CDR3 is CASSLSIGGDTEAFF. The DNA for the CDR3 is TGTGCCAGCAGTTTAAGTATAGGGGGGGACACTGAAGCTTTCTTT.

This clonotype was recorded at least ten times. The rearrangement uses TRBV24-1 and TRBJ2-3; D is ambiguous. With 4 bases removed from V and 3 bases from J, the gap between germline ends came to 13 bases. CDR1 and CDR2 from the germline V gene are KGHDR and SFDVKD. The CDR3 has 15 residues. For the CDR3, the DNA is TGTGCCACCAGTGAGCCGCTTGGACCTACAGATACGCAGTATTTT. Encoded protein: CATSEPLGPTDTQYF.

This clonotype occurred a few times. The J gene is TRBJ2-5, the V gene TRBV29-1, with unresolved D. The CDR3 loop spans 13 amino acids. The V gene's germline CDR1 is SQVTM and CDR2 ANQGSEA. V shed 1 base and J shed 3 bases, with 9 bases lying between them. CDR3 region: CSVEVVTKETQYF. The CDR3 coding sequence is TGCAGCGTTGAAGTTGTGACCAAAGAGACCCAGTACTTC.

This clonotype was counted only a few times. CDR3 in DNA: TGTGCCAGTAGTATGGGGGCGGCGTACGAGCAGTACTTC. This encodes CASSMGAAYEQYF. The chain links TRBV19 to TRBJ2-7, with D possibly matching TRBD1 (6 bases). The CDR3 length is 13 residues. The ends were cut back, 3 bases at V and 4 bases at J, with 10 bases in the middle. Germline loops: CDR1 LNHDA, CDR2 SQIVND (reference sequence).

This clonotype has ten or more counts. The genes are TRBV28 and TRBJ2-2, with no clear D. The germline V gene encodes CDR1 MDHEN and CDR2 SYDVKM. The CDR3 consists of 17 residues. V lost 5 bases and J 5 bases, leaving 21 bases between the germline ends. DNA for the CDR3: TGTGCCAGCAGTCCTTTAGGGTCTGGGTATGGGACCGGGGAGCTGTTTTTT. Translation: CASSPLGSGYGTGELFF.

The sample holds many counts of this clonotype. The chain uses TRBV7-9 and TRBJ2-7; no reliable D call. V was clipped by 4 bases and J by 0 bases, with 10 bases between them. CDR1 is SEHNR and CDR2 is FQNEAQ in the germline V gene (reference sequence). This CDR3 spans 14 amino acids. The CDR3 here is CASSSPPSSYEQYF. CDR3 DNA: TGTGCCAGCAGCTCACCGCCAAGCTCCTACGAGCAGTACTTC.